This TCR beta chain was sequenced during a study of cytomegalovirus exposure and HLA in healthy donors. The wider study: The roughly 120 million unique TCR beta sequences, from about 190 million T cells, were found by an earlier analysis.

Study results and caveats: For most TCR beta V segments, an earlier analysis put the productive rate at about 90% or about 30% of the time.

PCR used 60 Vbeta primers and 13 Jbeta primers. Authors' analysis steps: A later analysis counted 65 million to 80 million unique TCR beta chains, around 11 million shared. Repertoires were generated with immunoSEQ multiplex PCR, while TCRdb's copy carries only in-frame clones and drops some. V and J calls and clone size are given by that table; D and trimming were obtained from the DNA. The table has around 67,000 clones, 74% seen once. CDR3 size: 15 residues. Germline V gene lookup returns CDR1 SGHRS and CDR2 YFSETQ. J lost 3 bases, V lost 3 bases, and 9 bases had no gene match. As regards this clone: Its antigen is undetermined.

The chain couples TRBV5-1 to TRBJ2-7, with 7 bases identical to TRBD1. Sequenced material: PBMCs. The sequence was obtained from a woman in her thirties in good health and CMV-seropositive. CDR3 sequence reads: CASSSLQGMGYEQYF. The CDR3 DNA sequence: TGCGCCAGCAGCTCCTTACAGGGGATGGGCTACGAGCAGTACTTC.